This T cell receptor (beta chain) was sequenced during a study of T-cell memory formation after mild COVID-19. Study-level findings and limits: Within pre-infection memory, some responding clones were found, suggesting cross-reactive memory joined.

TCRdb independently ran MiXCR on the 5' RACE reads; one entry per CDR3 protein. This sample has under 550,000 distinct CDR3 sequences, with around 17% found just once. A note on this clonotype: Its antigen is not known.

The sample consisted of PBMCs or a T cell subset sorted from them (not recorded which). This receptor was taken from a man in his late teens or twenties who had mild COVID-19 (a few samples of this study predate the infection). Cell type and time point are not known.

In DNA form, the CDR3 reads TGTGCCATAGGGGGCAGATCGAACACTGAAGCTTTCTTT. It specifies CAIGGRSNTEAFF. The chain links TRBV10-3 to TRBJ1-1; 7 bases align to TRBD1. Trimming at V came to 9 bases and at J to 1 base, leaving 5 bases not matched to a gene. The CDR3 sequence is 13 residues long. The germline gives CDR1 ENHRY, CDR2 SYGVKD.